The clone carrying this T cell receptor (beta chain) has a handful of counts. Its antigen is unidentified. The entry originates in a study of T-cell memory formation after mild COVID-19. For the study at large: TCR clusters largely stayed donor specific. Study-wide points: Clones that contracted from day 15 to 85 were balanced CD4/CD8, while later expanders leaned CD4+. The CD4+ clones that contracted clustered mainly within CM and EM, and the CD8+ clones concentrated in EMRA.

The CDR3 is made up of 14 amino acids. V lost 3 bases to trimming and J lost 6 bases; unmatched junction nucleotides: 5. CDR1 is LGHNA and CDR2 is YNFKEQ in the germline V gene. 5'RACE with constant-segment primers built TCRalpha and TCRbeta cDNA libraries with UMIs. Via MiXCR, TCRdb re-called the 5' RACE reads, giving one row per CDR3 protein. Of about 180,000 distinct CDR3 sequences listed, approximately 18% are singletons. The chain joins TRBV4-2 to TRBJ2-1; 7 nucleotides agree with TRBD2. The sample consisted of PBMCs or a T cell subset sorted from them (not recorded which). This TCR was sampled from a young man who had mild COVID-19 (a few samples of this study predate the infection). Cell type and time point are not known. CDR3 amino acids: CASSQWGEGNEQFF. The CDR3 DNA is TGTGCCAGCAGCCAGTGGGGGGAGGGCAATGAGCAGTTCTTC.